Given below is one TCR beta chain in context. Its specificity is not known. The CDR3 consists of 14 residues. Germline-derived CDR1 and CDR2 are LGHNA and YSLEER. V lost 0 bases and J lost 4, with 6 bases in between. The entry originates in a study of beta chain features in type 1 diabetes. Study results and caveats: In type 1 diabetes patients, VDJ junctions had fewer insertions; deletions at these junctions were more frequent. In the patient group, naive, central memory and Treg TCRB repertoires seemed more alike than in the healthy donor group.

Every isolated RNA sample was fully reverse transcribed, so sequencing captured expressed TCRB transcripts. Sequenced naive, central memory and regulatory T cell samples produced an average of about 3.9 million reads. TCRdb's table, derived via immunoSEQ multiplex PCR, lists solely in-frame clones and lacks some. The repertoire includes more than 300,000 clones, roughly 15% of them detected once, and about 0.018% sits in the top ten. There was one heparinised blood draw per donor, averaging around 100 mL. The V and J genes are TRBV4-3 and TRBJ2-2; no reliable D call. This clonotype was obtained from a woman aged 18-29 years in good health. The source material was naive CD4+ T cells from blood. The CDR3 DNA follows: TGCGCCAGCAGCCAAGATCGAGTCACCGGGGAGCTGTTTTTT. Protein product: CASSQDRVTGELFF.